This is a list of T cell receptor beta chains from one sample in a study of cytomegalovirus exposure and HLA in healthy donors. This table comes from immunoSEQ multiplex PCR, and its TCRdb copy is limited to in-frame clones, with some not included. In the table there are 170,000 or so clones, 86% of which are singletons. Source material: PBMCs. The receptor source for this set is a woman between 18 and 29 years old in good health and CMV-seronegative. Both conserved end residues are part of each CDR3. D genes are given only for firm matches. Not every row has a clone size; where given, it reads once, few, many or a size class.

D: NA; size: NA; J: TRBJ2-7; V: TRBV7-2; length: 14; DNA: TGTGCCAGCAGCTTGAGTGGGGGGTTTAACGAGCAGTACTTC; CDR3: CASSLSGGFNEQYF
D: NA; size: NA; J: TRBJ2-1; V: TRBV25-1; length: 12; DNA: TGTGCCAGCAGTTTTAGGGGCGATGAGCAGTTCTTC; CDR3: CASSFRGDEQFF
D: TRBD2; size: few; J: TRBJ2-7; V: TRBV7-9; length: 15; DNA: TGTGCCAGCAGCTTACAACGGGGGGTTGTCGACGAGCAGTACTTC; CDR3: CASSLQRGVVDEQYF
D: NA; size: NA; J: TRBJ2-3; V: TRBV12-2; length: 13; DNA: TGTGATGAATTGGCGGACTACACAGATACGCAGTATTTT; CDR3: CDELADYTDTQYF
D: NA; size: NA; J: TRBJ2-7; V: TRBV5-4; length: 14; DNA: TGTGCCAGCAGCTTCGGTTCAGGGGACTACGAGCAGTACTTC; CDR3: CASSFGSGDYEQYF
D: NA; size: once; J: TRBJ1-1; V: TRBV9; length: 14; DNA: TGTGCCAGCAGCGTTGACAACTCCTACACTGAAGCTTTCTTT; CDR3: CASSVDNSYTEAFF
D: TRBD2; size: NA; J: TRBJ2-3; V: TRBV6-5; length: 15; DNA: TGTGCCAGCAGCCTTAGCGGGAGCGGAACAGATACGCAGTATTTT; CDR3: CASSLSGSGTDTQYF
D: TRBD1; size: NA; J: TRBJ1-2; V: TRBV6-5; length: 13; DNA: TGTGCCAGCAGTTACGAACAGGGGTATGGCTACACCTTC; CDR3: CASSYEQGYGYTF
D: NA; size: NA; J: TRBJ1-1; V: TRBV7-6; length: 13; DNA: TGTGCCAGCAGCTTAGCCCGGGGCACTGAAGCTTTCTTT; CDR3: CASSLARGTEAFF
D: NA; size: few; J: TRBJ1-5; V: TRBV5-6; length: 13; DNA: TGTGCCAGCAGCTTGGGACTAAATCAGCCCCAGCATTTT; CDR3: CASSLGLNQPQHF
D: NA; size: NA; J: TRBJ1-1; V: TRBV29-1; length: 13; DNA: TGCAGCGCCCTACAGGGATCGGACACTGAAGCTTTCTTT; CDR3: CSALQGSDTEAFF
D: NA; size: NA; J: TRBJ2-1; V: TRBV5-1; length: 14; DNA: TGCGCCAGCAGCTTGTCCCCGGGTATCGATGAGCAGTTCTTC; CDR3: CASSLSPGIDEQFF